What follows are 18 T cell receptor beta chains derived from one specimen sequenced in a study of CD8+CD57+ T cells in acquired aplastic anemia. Profiling of TCR beta VDJ combinations and CDR3 sequences used genomic DNA as template. TCRdb independently ran MiXCR on the reads; one entry per CDR3 protein. The sample has fewer than 100,000 distinct CDR3 sequences; approximately 46% are singletons. Sequenced input: sorted CD4+, CD8+, or CD8+CD57+ T cells (not recorded which) from PBMCs. The origin of the receptors is a human donor in good health, serving as a control.

The chain employs TRBV12-3 or TRBV12-4 and TRBJ2-3, with TRBD2 identical over 10 bases. The CDR3 is 15 residues long. V lost 3 bases to trimming and J lost 6 bases; unmatched junction nucleotides: 6. The CDR3 coding sequence is TGTGCCAGCAGTTTGCTAGCGGGAGCGGGTGATACGCAGTATTTT. Its translation: CASSLLAGAGDTQYF.

This clonotype showed up many times. The V call is TRBV6-1, the J call TRBJ2-2; 8 bases are shared with TRBD2. The trim removed 4 bases at V and 5 bases at J, leaving 9 bases unmatched. The CDR3 contains 16 residues. Germline lookup yields CDR1 MNHNS and CDR2 SASEGT. CDR3 loop: CASSAQAGEGTGELFF. The CDR3 bases are TGTGCCAGCAGTGCCCAAGCGGGAGAGGGGACCGGGGAGCTGTTTTTT.

The chain couples TRBV2 to TRBJ1-4; no clear D gene. The V end was cut by 5 bases, the J end by 8 bases, with 18 bases between. The germline gives CDR1 SNHLY, CDR2 FYNNEI. The CDR3 has 15 residues. The CDR3 spells CASSFSRVDREKLFF. DNA for the CDR3: TGTGCCAGCAGTTTTTCCCGGGTAGATAGGGAAAAACTGTTTTTT. The whole variable domain, remainder taken from reference TRBV2 and TRBJ1-4, is EPEVTQTPSHQVTQMGQEVILRCVPISNHLYFYWYRQILGQKVEFLVSFYNNEISEKSEIFDDQFSVERPDGSNFTLKIRSTKLEDSAMYFCASSFSRVDREKLFFGSGTQLSVL.

This clonotype was observed a handful of times. With a much larger clone just one base away, this may be a read error. The gene calls are TRBV20-1 and TRBJ1-1, with D unresolved. The CDR3 runs to 13 residues. In germline, CDR1 is DFQATT, CDR2 SNEGSKA (reference sequence). V was pared by 4 bases and J by 4 bases, with 13 bases between. The CDR3 bases are TGCAGTGCTAAAGGACCCAAGAGCACTGAAGCTTTCTTT. It is translated as CSAKGPKSTEAFF.

Note on this clonotype: Here the CDR3 omits its conserved ending phenylalanine or tryptophan, so a read error is the likely source. No DNA is shown, since the ends of the CDR3 on it are uncertain; the CDR3 is the one TCRdb lists. The chain carries TRBV25-1 and TRBJ1-2; TRBD1 was called by the table and not checked on the DNA. The CDR3 numbers 12 amino acids, ends counted. CDR1 is MGHDK, CDR2 SYGVNS, per germline. The CDR3 reads CASRGQTAIGTL.

The sample holds one count of this clonotype. It is likely a read error, because the conserved phenylalanine at the end of the CDR3 is missing. No DNA is shown, since the ends of the CDR3 on it are uncertain; the CDR3 is the one TCRdb lists. The chain recombines TRBV25-1 with TRBJ1-6; the D call of TRBD1 is as the table states it, not checked on the DNA. Germline assignment: CDR1 MGHDK and CDR2 SYGVNS. Both ends counted, the CDR3 spans 13 residues. The CDR3 loop is CASSDTGNSPLNL.

In regard to this clonotype: Just one base apart from a much larger clone, this may be a read error. No conserved phenylalanine or tryptophan is present at the end of the CDR3, so a read error is the likely explanation. The chain uses TRBV9 and TRBJ2-7, with 7 nucleotides matching TRBD1. The CDR3 extends over 13 amino acids. V was pared by 3 bases and J by 6 bases, with 6 bases of the junction left unmatched. Germline CDR1 and CDR2: SGDLS and YYNGEE. The chain's CDR3 is CASSENQGVEQYS. The CDR3 DNA is TGTGCCAGCAGCGAAAACCAGGGGGTCGAGCAGTACTCC.

The rearrangement joins TRBV10-3 to TRBJ1-2; 10 bases align to TRBD1. This CDR3 is built from 15 residues. The germline CDR1 and CDR2 sequences are ENHRY and SYGVKD. With V trimmed by 3 bases and J by 2 bases, 3 bases remained unmatched. In nucleotides, the CDR3 is TGTGCCATCAGTGAAGACAGGGGGCCCAACTATGGCTACACCTTC. Its translation: CAISEDRGPNYGYTF.

In this sample, this clonotype turned up once. V is TRBV24-1 and J is TRBJ2-1; TRBD1 matches at 9 bases. The CDR3 runs to 16 residues. Per the germline V gene, CDR1 is KGHDR and CDR2 is SFDVKD. The V and J ends lost 5 bases and 8 bases, in that order; junction bases with no gene match: 12. CDR3 region: CATSGGTGTLSDEQFF. In DNA form, the CDR3 reads TGTGCCACCAGTGGGGGGACAGGGACCCTTTCGGATGAGCAGTTCTTC.

This clonotype was seen many times. The rearrangement uses TRBV7-9 and TRBJ2-7, with 7 bases identical to TRBD1. V trimming: 5 bases; J trimming: 4 bases; junction bases outside the gene matches: 5. The CDR3 extends over 13 amino acids. Germline assignment: CDR1 SEHNR and CDR2 FQNEAQ (reference sequence). DNA for the CDR3: TGTGCCAGCAGCGTTGAGGACAGGTACGAGCAGTACTTC. Its translation: CASSVEDRYEQYF.

The chain combines TRBV7-8 with TRBJ1-1, with D unresolved. The CDR3 has 13 residues. Germline V gene data show CDR1 as SGHVS and CDR2 as FQNEAQ. The V end lost 5 bases, the J end lost 4 bases, and 11 bases lay between the germline ends. The CDR3 here is CASSPSHITEAFF. The CDR3 bases are TGTGCCAGCAGCCCATCGCACATCACTGAAGCTTTCTTT.

J is TRBJ1-1 and V is TRBV15, with TRBD1 as a possible D gene (5 bases). This CDR3 is 13 amino acids long. The V and J ends lost 3 bases and 6 bases respectively, with 11 bases between them. Germline lookup yields CDR1 LNHNV and CDR2 YYDKDF (reference sequence). CDR3 nucleotide sequence: TGTGCCACCAGCAGTACAGGAGAGGCTGAAGCTTTCTTT. Translation: CATSSTGEAEAFF.

Ten or more counts support this clonotype. The CDR3 is CASRAGQLTNTIYF. The CDR3 nucleotides read TGCGCCAGCAGGGCGGGACAACTCACGAACACCATATATTTT. The chain is built from TRBV10-2 and TRBJ1-3, with a tentative D call TRBD1 (6 bases). The V gene's germline CDR1 is WSHSY and CDR2 SAAADI. V lost 6 bases and J 7 bases, leaving 16 bases between the germline ends. The CDR3 runs 14 residues.

Many counts were recorded for this clonotype. The chain joins TRBV20-1 to TRBJ1-4; D may be TRBD1 (5 bases). V gave up 0 bases and J gave up 8 bases, with 10 bases separating them. Per germline, CDR1 DFQATT and CDR2 SNEGSKA (reference sequence). This CDR3 spans 13 amino acids. CDR3 loop: CSARDRVGEKLFF. The CDR3 DNA sequence: TGCAGTGCTAGAGACAGGGTGGGGGAAAAACTGTTTTTT.

On this clonotype: This sequence may be a read error, since a much larger clone differs from it by one base. This chain uses TRBV7-2 with TRBJ2-7, with D tentatively TRBD1 or TRBD2 (5 bases each). Looked up from germline, CDR1 is SGHTA and CDR2 is FQGNSA. There are 13 residues in the CDR3. This CDR3 is CASSLVGDGERYF. DNA for the CDR3: TGTGCCAGCAGCTTAGTCGGGGACGGCGAGCGGTACTTC. The full variable domain, completed using reference TRBV7-2 and TRBJ2-7, is GAGVSQSPSNKVTEKGKDVELRCDPISGHTALYWYRQSLGQGLEFLIYFQGNSAPDKSGLPSDRFSAERTGGSVSTLTIQRTQQEDSAVYLCASSLVGDGERYFGPGTRLTVT.

This clonotype occurred a few times. This chain connects TRBV11-1 to TRBJ1-1; tentatively, D is TRBD1 (5 bases). CDR1 SGHAT and CDR2 FQDESV come from the germline V gene (reference sequence). The V end was cut by 6 bases, the J end by 1 base, with 18 bases between. The CDR3 covers 16 residues. The CDR3 nucleotides read TGTGCCAGCAGTCACATCTGGGGGTACGCGAACACTGAAGCTTTCTTT. This translates into CASSHIWGYANTEAFF.

This chain links TRBV7-2 with TRBJ1-1; D gene unclear. V lost 9 bases, J lost 8 bases, and 16 bases lay in between. CDR1 is SGHTA, CDR2 FQGNSA, per germline. The CDR3 has 12 residues. Here the CDR3 DNA reads TGTGCCAGTACTAGGGCAGCTGGGGAAGCTTTCTTT. Its protein product is CASTRAAGEAFF.

The chain is built from TRBV11-2 and TRBJ1-4; 8 bases agree with TRBD1. Germline loops: CDR1 SGHAT, CDR2 FQNNGV. This CDR3 has 17 residues. V lost 5 bases, J lost 2 bases, and 10 bases stayed unmatched. Here the CDR3 DNA reads TGTGCCAGCAGCCAGACAGGGGTTGGTGCGACTAATGAAAAACTGTTTTTT. Translation gives CASSQTGVGATNEKLFF.